A selection of T cell receptor beta chains follows, all from one sample in a study of blood T cells in healthy people across ages. TCRdb reprocessed the 5' RACE reads with MiXCR, giving one entry per CDR3 protein. In the table there are approximately 690,000 distinct CDR3 sequences, roughly 41% of which are singletons. The sequenced sample consisted of blood. The origin of the receptors is a man of 80 years or more in good health. CDR3s include the opening cysteine and the closing phenylalanine or tryptophan. D genes are given only for firm matches. Rows may omit the clone size; those that give it use once, few, many or a size class.

TRBD1,TRBJ2-3,many,TRBV6-2/TRBV6-3,15,CASSYSSRGHGTQYF,TGTGCCAGCAGTTACTCTTCCAGGGGGCACGGTACGCAGTATTTT
-,TRBJ2-7,few,TRBV3-1,14,CASSQGQGGSEQYF,TGTGCCAGCAGCCAAGGACAGGGAGGATCCGAGCAGTACTTC
-,TRBJ2-5,few,TRBV24-1,16,CATSDQRHPAQETQYF,TGTGCCACCAGTGATCAAAGACACCCGGCGCAAGAGACCCAGTACTTC
TRBD1,TRBJ2-4,-,TRBV28,17,CASSFPQGAVAKNIQYF,TGTGCCAGCAGTTTCCCTCAGGGGGCAGTTGCCAAAAACATTCAGTACTTC
-,TRBJ2-1,-,TRBV5-1,15,CASSLVGVPYNEQFF,TGCGCCAGCAGCTTGGTCGGGGTACCCTACAATGAGCAGTTCTTC
-,TRBJ2-1,many,TRBV4-3,13,CASSPGLYNEQFF,TGTGCCAGCAGCCCCGGACTCTACAATGAGCAGTTCTTC
TRBD2,TRBJ2-1,-,TRBV6-2/TRBV6-3,14,CASSSLAGGGEQFF,TGTGCCAGCAGTTCACTAGCGGGGGGGGGAGAGCAGTTCTTC
TRBD2,TRBJ2-4,-,TRBV7-2,16,CASRFGLAGPTNIQYF,TGTGCCAGCAGGTTCGGACTAGCGGGACCCACGAACATTCAGTACTTC
-,TRBJ2-5,few,TRBV9,15,CASSVEPLALETQYF,TGTGCCAGCAGCGTAGAACCCCTTGCCTTGGAGACCCAGTACTTC
-,TRBJ2-5,-,TRBV7-9,14,CASSLVTGSETQYF,TGTGCCAGCAGCTTAGTAACAGGGAGTGAGACCCAGTACTTC
-,TRBJ2-5,many,TRBV25-1,15,CASSEAQGWAETQYF,TGTGCCAGCAGTGAAGCACAGGGATGGGCAGAGACCCAGTACTTC
-,TRBJ2-1,-,TRBV6-2/TRBV6-3,12,CASSPLEYEQFF,TGTGCCAGCAGCCCCCTGGAGTATGAGCAGTTCTTC
-,TRBJ2-1,-,TRBV5-1,16,CASSLGAGGDGNEQFF,TGCGCCAGCAGCTTGGGGGCCGGGGGCGACGGCAATGAGCAGTTCTTC
-,TRBJ1-4,-,TRBV12-3/TRBV12-4,13,CASFEAYNEKLFF,TGTGCCAGCTTCGAGGCCTATAATGAAAAACTGTTTTTT
-,TRBJ1-4,-,TRBV25-1,14,CASSGTRGREKLFF,TGTGCCAGCAGTGGTACGCGGGGGCGTGAAAAACTGTTTTTT